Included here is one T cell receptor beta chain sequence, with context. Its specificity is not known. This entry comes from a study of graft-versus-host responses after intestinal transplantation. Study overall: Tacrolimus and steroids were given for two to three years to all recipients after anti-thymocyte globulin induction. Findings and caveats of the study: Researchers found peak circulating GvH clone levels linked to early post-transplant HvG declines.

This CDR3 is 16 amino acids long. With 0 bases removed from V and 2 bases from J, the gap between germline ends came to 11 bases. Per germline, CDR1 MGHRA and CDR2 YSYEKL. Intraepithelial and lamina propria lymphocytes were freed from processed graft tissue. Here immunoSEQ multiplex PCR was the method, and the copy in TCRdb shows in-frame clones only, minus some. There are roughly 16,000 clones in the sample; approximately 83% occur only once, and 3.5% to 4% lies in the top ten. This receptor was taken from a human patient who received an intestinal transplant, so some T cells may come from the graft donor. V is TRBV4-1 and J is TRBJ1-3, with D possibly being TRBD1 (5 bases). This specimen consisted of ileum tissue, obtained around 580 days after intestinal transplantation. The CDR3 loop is CASSQDWVGPGNTIYF. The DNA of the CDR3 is TGCGCCAGCAGCCAAGATTGGGTGGGGCCTGGAAACACCATATATTTT.